This paragraph reports one T cell receptor (beta chain). Antigen: not known. The assay was immunoSEQ multiplex PCR, and TCRdb's table has in-frame clones only and misses some. The profile shows about 58,000 clones, approximately 83% of them singletons. CDR1 MNHNS and CDR2 SASEGT come from the germline V gene. The V end was cut by 6 bases, the J end by 2 bases, with 11 bases between. The CDR3 has 13 amino acids. The source of the sample is a study of OX40 agonist ivuxolimab in advanced cancers. Study-wide results and caveats: Some patients who did not respond also had low normalized T-cell clonal expansion. At doses 0.1 to 3.0 mg/kg, CD4+ and CD8+ clones expanded.

This material consisted of CD4+ or CD8+ T cells sorted from blood, taken in a trial of the OX40 agonist ivuxolimab. The sequence came from an adult with an advanced solid tumor such as melanoma, head and neck, liver or kidney cancer. The chain combines TRBV6-1 with TRBJ2-7; perhaps TRBD2 as D (5 bases). The CDR3 sequence: CASSLDGAYEQYF. In DNA form, the CDR3 reads TGTGCCAGCAGCTTAGACGGGGCCTACGAGCAGTACTTC.